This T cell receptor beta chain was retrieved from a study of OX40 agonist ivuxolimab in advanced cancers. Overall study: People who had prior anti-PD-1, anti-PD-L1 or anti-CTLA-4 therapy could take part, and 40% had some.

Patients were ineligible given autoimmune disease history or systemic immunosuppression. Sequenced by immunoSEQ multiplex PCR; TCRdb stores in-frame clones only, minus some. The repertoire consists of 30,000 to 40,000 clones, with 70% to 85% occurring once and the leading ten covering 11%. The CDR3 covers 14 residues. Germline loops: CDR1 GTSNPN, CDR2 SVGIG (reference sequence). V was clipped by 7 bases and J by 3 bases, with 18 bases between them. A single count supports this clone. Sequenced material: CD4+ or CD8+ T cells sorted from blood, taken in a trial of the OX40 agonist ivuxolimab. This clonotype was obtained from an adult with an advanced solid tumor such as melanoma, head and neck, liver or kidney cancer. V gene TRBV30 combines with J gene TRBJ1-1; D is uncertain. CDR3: CASLDGFTDTEAFF. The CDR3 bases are TGTGCCTCCTTGGACGGGTTTACGGACACTGAAGCTTTCTTT.